These 27 T cell receptor beta chains originate from one sample sequenced in a study of early T cells in non-severe SARS-CoV-2 infection. TCRdb ran MiXCR on the 5' RACE reads and lists one entry per CDR3 protein. Here the sample spans about 89,000 distinct CDR3 sequences, roughly 14% being singletons. Source material: whole blood. These receptors all stem from an adult who was a healthcare worker with PCR-confirmed SARS-CoV-2 infection or an uninfected control (not recorded which).

The chain combines TRBV29-1 with TRBJ2-1; 13 positions match TRBD2. The CDR3 loop spans 17 amino acids. Germline trimming cut 7 bases from V and 0 bases from J; bases unmatched to any gene: 9. CDR1 is SQVTM and CDR2 is ANQGSEA in the germline V gene. CDR3 sequence (DNA): TGCAGCGGATCGGGACTAGCGGGATGGGACTCCTACAATGAGCAGTTCTTC. The encoded protein is CSGSGLAGWDSYNEQFF.

The sample holds a few counts of this clonotype. This chain uses TRBV28 with TRBJ1-3; possibly TRBD1 for D (6 bases). Trimming shortened V by 6 bases and J by 2 bases, and 14 bases separated the two germline ends. CDR1 and CDR2 (germline): MDHEN, SYDVKM. The CDR3 sequence is 15 residues long. The CDR3 bases are TGTGCCAGCAGCGGGGGGGCAGGGACTGGAAACACCATATATTTT. Translating it yields CASSGGAGTGNTIYF.

The chain couples TRBV5-1 to TRBJ1-6, with D perhaps matching TRBD1 (6 bases). The germline gives CDR1 SGHRS, CDR2 YFSETQ. This CDR3 comprises 16 residues. Trimming pared 0 bases from V and 10 bases from J, leaving 17 bases between. The CDR3 loop is CASSLDVTGTPSPLHF. The CDR3 DNA reads as TGCGCCAGCAGCTTGGATGTCACCGGGACACCGTCACCCCTCCACTTT.

The gene calls are TRBV9 and TRBJ1-1; D remains ambiguous. CDR3 length: 13 residues. The germline gives CDR1 SGDLS, CDR2 YYNGEE. Trimming stripped 0 bases from V and 0 bases from J, with 3 bases between. DNA for the CDR3: TGTGCCAGCAGCGTAGCAATGAACACTGAAGCTTTCTTT. Translated, it gives CASSVAMNTEAFF.

There are many counts of this clonotype. The V and J genes are TRBV27 and TRBJ2-3; 8 positions match TRBD2. Losses at the gene ends were 4 bases for V and 1 base for J; bases not matched to a gene: 4. CDR1 is MNHEY, CDR2 SMNVEV, per germline (reference sequence). CDR3 length: 15 amino acids. The CDR3 nucleotides are TGTGCCAGCAGTTCTCTAGCGGGCGGCACAGATACGCAGTATTTT. Its translation is CASSSLAGGTDTQYF.

There are a few counts of this clonotype. V usage is TRBV5-4 and J usage is TRBJ2-3; 10 bases are shared with TRBD1. The trim removed 4 bases at V and 0 bases at J, leaving 5 bases unmatched. Germline lookup yields CDR1 SGHNT and CDR2 YYREEE (reference sequence). The CDR3 contains 16 residues. The CDR3 protein is CASSPRQGASTDTQYF. The CDR3 bases are TGTGCCAGCAGCCCACGACAGGGGGCAAGCACAGATACGCAGTATTTT.

In nucleotides, the CDR3 is TGCGCCTCCAGGGATAGCTCCTACAATGAGCAGTTCTTC. This translates into CASRDSSYNEQFF. The V and J genes are TRBV5-1 and TRBJ2-1; D may be TRBD1 (5 bases). This CDR3 spans 13 amino acids. With 10 bases removed from V and 0 bases from J, the gap between germline ends came to 11 bases. CDR1 and CDR2 from the germline V gene are SGHRS and YFSETQ.

There are a few counts of this clonotype. The chain is built from TRBV20-1 and TRBJ1-1; a possible D gene is TRBD1 (5 bases). CDR1 DFQATT and CDR2 SNEGSKA come from the germline V gene (reference sequence). V was cut by 3 bases and J by 6 bases, with 14 bases left in between. The CDR3 runs to 13 residues. CDR3 coding DNA: TGCAGTGCTAGTCCAGGGTCCGTCCCTGAAGCTTTCTTT. It is translated as CSASPGSVPEAFF.

This chain links TRBV6-1 with TRBJ1-5; D unclear. The CDR3 loop spans 15 amino acids. The V end was cut by 7 bases, the J end by 5 bases, with 18 bases between. The germline V gene encodes CDR1 MNHNS and CDR2 SASEGT. The CDR3 region has the DNA TGTGCCAGCACTTACACCGGGAAGCCGTATCAGCCCCAGCATTTT. Translating it yields CASTYTGKPYQPQHF.

This clonotype was picked up a small number of times. Here the CDR3 reads CASSPLGGGQGNSYNEQFF. DNA of the CDR3: TGTGCCAGCTCGCCACTAGGCGGGGGCCAGGGGAACTCCTACAATGAGCAGTTCTTC. The chain couples TRBV25-1 to TRBJ2-1; possibly TRBD2 for D (7 bases). Germline CDR1 MGHDK, CDR2 SYGVNS. CDR3 size: 19 residues. The V gene lost 8 bases and the J gene lost 0 bases, with 26 bases spanning the gap.

This clonotype was counted between two and nine times. The J gene is TRBJ2-4, the V gene TRBV29-1; perhaps TRBD2 as D (6 bases). V lost 1 base and J lost 3, with 10 bases in between. The germline V gene has CDR1 SQVTM and CDR2 ANQGSEA. The CDR3 contains 14 residues. In nucleotides, the CDR3 is TGCAGCGTTGAAGGGAGGGCTGGCAAAAACATTCAGTACTTC. It specifies CSVEGRAGKNIQYF.

The rearrangement joins TRBV6-1 to TRBJ2-2; D is unclear. This CDR3 comprises 15 residues. Germline assignment: CDR1 MNHNS and CDR2 SASEGT. The V gene lost 1 base and the J gene lost 2 bases, with 8 bases spanning the gap. CDR3 loop: CASSEERFNTGELFF. DNA of the CDR3: TGTGCCAGCAGTGAAGAACGGTTCAACACCGGGGAGCTGTTTTTT.

This rearrangement joins TRBV5-6 to TRBJ1-1; D gene unclear. The CDR3 runs to 14 residues. Deletions cut 4 bases from V and 0 bases from J, with 10 bases between. CDR1 is SGHDT and CDR2 is YYEEEE in the germline V gene. CDR3 bases: TGTGCCAGCAGCCCGATAGACATGAACACTGAAGCTTTCTTT. As protein: CASSPIDMNTEAFF.

This chain joins TRBV28 and TRBJ1-2; 7 bases line up with TRBD1. The junction had 9 bases not matched to a gene; V was cut back by 2 bases and J by 9 bases. Per the germline V gene, CDR1 is MDHEN and CDR2 is SYDVKM. The CDR3 runs 14 residues. The chain's CDR3 is CASSLQAGGRSYTF. The CDR3 DNA sequence: TGTGCCAGCAGTTTACAGGCAGGGGGAAGAAGCTACACCTTC.

This clonotype was detected a few times. The rearrangement links TRBV12-3 or TRBV12-4 to TRBJ2-3, with TRBD2 as a possible D gene (6 bases). Deletions cut 4 bases from V and 0 bases from J, with 20 bases between. This CDR3 has 18 amino acids. CDR3 amino acids: CASSSRTHGGWSTDTQYF. The CDR3 coding sequence is TGTGCCAGCAGTTCACGGACACACGGAGGGTGGAGCACAGATACGCAGTATTTT.

This clonotype has at least ten counts. The chain employs TRBV20-1 and TRBJ2-5; D is undetermined. Germline values: CDR1 DFQATT, CDR2 SNEGSKA (reference sequence). The CDR3 is 15 residues long. V was shortened by 5 bases and J by 4 bases, with 20 bases between the two germline ends. The CDR3 nucleotides are TGCAGTGCTTCGCACCCCACCTATGATTTAGAGACCCAGTACTTC. This encodes CSASHPTYDLETQYF.

This clonotype was observed a handful of times. J is TRBJ1-6 and V is TRBV5-1, with TRBD1 matching over 8 bases. This CDR3 region has 13 residues. Germline loops: CDR1 SGHRS, CDR2 YFSETQ. V dropped 7 bases and J dropped 5; count of bases not matched to a gene: 2. The CDR3 coding sequence is TGCGCCAGCCAGGGGGCAGATAATTCACCCCTCCACTTT. It encodes CASQGADNSPLHF. Full variable domain (missing parts from reference TRBV5-1 and TRBJ1-6): KAGVTQTPRYLIKTRGQQVTLSCSPISGHRSVSWYQQTPGQGLQFLFEYFSETQRNKGNFPGRFSGRQFSNSRSEMNVSTLELGDSALYLCASQGADNSPLHFGNGTRLTVT.

This clonotype was observed at least ten times. The chain uses TRBV18 and TRBJ1-4, with D unresolved. V was shortened by 4 bases and J by 0 bases, with 15 bases between the two germline ends. CDR1 and CDR2 from the germline V gene are KGHSH and LQKENI. The CDR3 is 17 amino acids. The CDR3 loop reads CASSRSYNDATNEKLFF. The CDR3 nucleotides are TGTGCCAGCTCACGGTCATACAATGATGCAACTAATGAAAAACTGTTTTTT.

J is TRBJ1-5 and V is TRBV27; the D gene is possibly TRBD1 (5 bases). Germline V CDR1 and CDR2: MNHEY, SMNVEV (reference sequence). CDR3 length: 13 residues. With 3 bases removed from V and 7 bases from J, the gap between germline ends came to 10 bases. CDR3 nucleotides: TGTGCCAGCAGTTTGCAGGGACGGCAGCCCCAGCATTTT. Amino acids: CASSLQGRQPQHF.

The CDR3 protein is CASSVQWDRAYEQYV. The CDR3 coding sequence is TGTGCCAGCAGTGTCCAGTGGGACAGGGCCTACGAGCAGTACGTC. The chain couples TRBV6-1 to TRBJ2-7; 9 nucleotides line up with TRBD1. Germline V gene sequence: CDR1 MNHNS, CDR2 SASEGT. V shed 4 bases, J shed 2 bases, and the junction held 6 bases outside the gene matches. The CDR3 consists of 15 residues.

The chain combines TRBV11-2 with TRBJ2-5; D is ambiguous. The CDR3 is made up of 15 amino acids. V was pared by 5 bases and J by 4 bases, with 17 bases between. Germline CDR1 reads SGHAT; CDR2 reads FQNNGV. The CDR3 loop reads CASSPRWTGTETQYF. CDR3 DNA: TGTGCCAGCAGCCCACGATGGACGGGTACAGAGACCCAGTACTTC.

The rearrangement links TRBV14 to TRBJ2-1, with D maybe TRBD2 (5 bases). V lost 0 bases, J lost 8 bases, and 17 bases lay in between. CDR1 is SGHDN, CDR2 FVKESK, per germline. The CDR3 has 16 residues. CDR3 bases: TGTGCCAGCAGCCAAGATACCGCGGCGGCGGGCGATGAGCAGTTCTTC. Its protein is CASSQDTAAAGDEQFF.

The rearrangement joins TRBV5-5 to TRBJ2-7; D is undetermined. The V end lost 4 bases, the J end lost 2 bases, and 7 bases lay between the germline ends. CDR1 and CDR2 (germline): SGHKS, YYEKEE (reference sequence). The CDR3 runs 12 residues. CDR3 in amino acids: CASSQGTYEQYV. CDR3 DNA: TGTGCCAGCAGCCAAGGAACCTACGAGCAGTACGTC.

This clonotype was observed a handful of times. The rearrangement joins TRBV7-3 to TRBJ2-2; 10 bases match TRBD2. This CDR3 has 19 amino acids. Germline loops: CDR1 SGHTA, CDR2 FQGTGA. J lost 4 bases, V lost 5 bases, and 16 bases had no gene match. The CDR3 sequence is CASSLRASGGRVTTGELFF. The CDR3 nucleotides are TGTGCCAGCAGCCTAAGGGCTAGCGGGGGCCGAGTCACCACCGGGGAGCTGTTTTTT.

In this sample, this clonotype turned up many times. The gene calls are TRBV18 and TRBJ2-1, with 9 bases identical to TRBD1. From germline, CDR1 is KGHSH and CDR2 LQKENI. The ends lost 0 bases at V and 7 bases at J; junction bases unmatched: 4. This CDR3 contains 15 residues. CDR3 protein: CASSPPGQGWNEQFF. CDR3 nucleotides: TGTGCCAGCTCACCACCGGGACAGGGTTGGAATGAGCAGTTCTTC.

In its sample, this clonotype was seen a few times. The chain is built from TRBV7-9 and TRBJ1-2; a possible D gene is TRBD1 (6 bases). The germline CDR1 and CDR2 sequences are SEHNR and FQNEAQ (reference sequence). CDR3 length: 17 amino acids. V lost 1 base to trimming and J lost 6 bases, with 21 bases between them. In DNA form, the CDR3 reads TGTGCCAGCAGCTTAGGTGCACAACCGAATCACAGGGATGGCTACACCTTC. It is translated as CASSLGAQPNHRDGYTF.

The chain joins TRBV7-3 to TRBJ1-2; TRBD1 might be the D (5 bases). The V gene's germline CDR1 is SGHTA and CDR2 FQGTGA. This CDR3 spans 12 amino acids. V was pared by 4 bases and J by 6 bases, with 9 bases between. As DNA, the CDR3 is TGTGCCAGCAGCTATCAGGGAGATGGCTACACCTTC. Translation: CASSYQGDGYTF. Based on the CDR3 plus reference TRBV7-3 and TRBJ1-2, the full variable domain is GAGVSQTPSNKVTEKGKYVELRCDPISGHTALYWYRQSLGQGPEFLIYFQGTGAADDSGLPNDRFFAVRPEGSVSTLKIQRTERGDSAVYLCASSYQGDGYTFGSGTRLTVV.